This T cell receptor (beta chain) comes out of a study of blood T cell repertoires in COVID-19. On the study more broadly: The United States, Italy and Spain supplied acute and convalescent COVID-19 samples.

The CDR3 totals 15 residues. With 3 bases clipped from V and 3 bases from J, the junction kept 4 bases outside the gene matches. Germline V gives CDR1 SGDLS, CDR2 YYNGEE. Original data processing: Estimation of nucleated cell counts relied on the amplification of reference gene primers. The data were produced by immunoSEQ multiplex PCR, yet TCRdb's version contains in-frame clones alone and is incomplete. For V, J and clone size, that table is used; D and trimming come from the DNA. The sample shows 99,000 or so clones, 70% to 90% of them seen only once. The receptor's source is a human donor in a cohort sampled during active COVID-19. The chain has TRBV9 and TRBJ2-7, with 12 bases fitting TRBD2. What was sequenced was peripheral blood. This chain's CDR3 is CASSAGLAGNYEQYF. The CDR3 nucleotides read TGTGCCAGCAGCGCAGGACTAGCGGGAAACTACGAGCAGTACTTC.